This TCR beta chain was documented in a study of blood T cells in healthy people across ages. Notes on the study in general: Considered underestimates were the diversity estimates obtained from one million T cells.

This CDR3 comprises 13 residues. CDR1 is SGHAT, CDR2 FQNNGV, per germline. Trimming removed 7 bases at V and 8 bases at J, with 15 bases between. For this clonotype: Its antigen remains unknown.

Primed by a sample-barcoded 5' primer and a J-beta primer mix, a second PCR proceeded for 7 to 11 cycles. TCRdb re-analysed the 5' RACE reads in MiXCR, keeping a single row per CDR3 protein. Of 1.8 million or so distinct CDR3 sequences in the sample, roughly 43% were seen once. The rearrangement joins TRBV11-2 to TRBJ2-4; TRBD1 might be the D (6 bases). The sequencing sample was made of blood. The sequence was collected from a human donor in good health. CDR3 in amino acids: CASTTYEGDIQYF. Here the CDR3 DNA reads TGTGCCAGCACCACCTACGAGGGGGACATTCAGTACTTC.